This T cell receptor (beta chain) was obtained from a study of CDR3 diversity in severe acne (dated by TCRdb to between 2018 and 2020). The library was generated by PCR. TCRdb records Illumina HiSeq 2000 as the sequencer. The raw public reads went through TCRdb reprocessing: fastp at Q25, MiXCR clone calling, in-frame beta chains kept. Every CDR3 protein is listed once, alongside the most common genes and DNA of its rows. The sample data list roughly 100,000 distinct CDR3 sequences, and 51% of these were observed just once. Roughly an eighth of the sample comes from the top ten. Concerning this clonotype: Its cognate antigen has yet to be identified. Per-base qualities were not stored, and no clone one base away is much larger.

Material for sequencing was blood. The sequence was collected from a male donor with acne.

The DNA sequence follows: TGTGCCATCAGTGATACAGGAGTGAACACTGAAGCTTTCTTT. Translated, it gives CAISDTGVNTEAFF. The chain is encoded by TRBV10-3 joined to TRBJ1-1; 5 matching bases give a weak D call of TRBD1. From a lookup of the germline V gene, CDR1 and CDR2 are ENHRY and SYGVKD. The junction shows trimming of 3 bases on V and 0 bases on J, plus 8 bases between the germline ends. The CDR3 has 14 amino acids, counting the end cysteine and phenylalanine. The read is trimmed to its CDR3 DNA, 42 bases read in frame from base 1.